This T cell receptor beta chain emerged from a study of cytomegalovirus exposure and HLA in healthy donors (dated by TCRdb to about 2017). Background on the whole study: According to an earlier analysis of several hundred of the donors, roughly 180 million T cells yielded some 110 million unique TCR beta sequences and 276 Gb of sequence data. An early release covering roughly 580 HLA-typed donors comprised 250 to 350 gigabases of sequencing data and approximately 80 million unique TCR sequences. The genetic ancestry cluster associated with self-reported Caucasian donors included approximately 85% of the 350 to 500 genotyped donors. The study aimed to test whether signatures of past pathogen exposure could be identified by cataloging public T cell receptors. The T cell repertoires of roughly 660 subjects were profiled by immunosequencing and related to cytomegalovirus serostatus. Along with the approximately 620-subject first cohort, a separate validation cohort of over a hundred different subjects was used. High-throughput TCR immunosequencing, statistical association of individual TCRs with disease status, and machine learning were combined to predict cytomegalovirus infection status. A later analysis re-examined previously published TCR beta repertoires from 600 to 700 donors and added high-resolution HLA genotyping to investigate patterns of TCR occurrence. In the later analysis, no new phenotypic data were used to find candidate immune exposures; instead, reliance was placed on TCR beta sequences and their occurrence across donors. In an earlier analysis of around 540 of the donors, high-throughput TCR beta sequencing was used to judge whether each TCR beta V gene segment behaved as functional or pseudogenic. Donor age, sex, ethnicity and CMV serostatus were compiled together with the repertoire data. A later genetic analysis used genome-wide SNP genotypes for about 55% of the 666 donors, treating that subset as a discovery cohort. Every discovery cohort repertoire had been produced on one sequencing platform. HLA typing included class I and class II loci at four-digit resolution. The number of donors typed differed by locus, with roughly 629-640 for A, B, C, DRB1 and DQB1, more than 500 for DQA1, 600 to 610 for DPA1, and approximately 470 for DPB1. Five DR-DQ haplotypes were handled as single units for association and clustering because linkage in the cohort was strong. Among approximately 370 genotyped donors of the cohort, an average of about 240,000 unique TCR beta nucleotide sequences was sequenced per donor, of which 15% to 20% were non-productive.

As to this clone: There is no known antigen for this receptor. Per-base qualities were not stored, and no clone one base away is much larger.

The cohort consisted of 650 to 850 healthy bone marrow donors. Cohort members were all nominally healthy when sampled, although unrecorded immune exposures were likely present. The donor tested CMV seropositive, placing the donor among the 289 seropositive members of the cohort. A peripheral blood sample was provided by each donor, and peripheral blood mononuclear cells were used for TCR beta sequencing. The Qiagen DNeasy Blood Extraction Kit was used to extract genomic DNA from the blood cell samples. Reading the germline V gene gives CDR1 WSHSY and CDR2 SAAADI. Clipping removes 6 bases from V and 3 bases from J, with 4 as the unmatched junction base count. The CDR3 runs 14 residues from the cysteine to the phenylalanine. Of the read, only the CDR3 DNA is kept; its 42 bases are in frame from base 1. The study at large found these results: HLA typing was unavailable for some donors at each locus, so association tests used only the typed subset. According to a later analysis, parvovirus B19, influenza, CMV and Epstein-Barr virus appeared linked to several top co-occurrence clusters. An association between a missense DCLRE1C variant and V-gene and J-gene trimming of TCR beta chains was found in a later genetic analysis and replicated in an independent cohort. Some IMGT-functional V segments, including TRBV6-2 and TRBV6-3, could not be distinguished by the 87-base-pair reads and were therefore excluded. Most CMV-associated TCR beta chains appeared to be HLA-restricted in a later analysis, and the HLA associations seemed to be driven largely by CMV exposure. In this cohort, only TCR beta chains were sequenced, and detectable features were limited by the absence of alpha or paired-chain data. An earlier analysis of 450 to 750 of the donors showed that most TCR beta V segments appeared in productive rearrangements either about 90% or about 30% of the time, which broadly matched IMGT annotations. A later analysis associated 15,000 to 20,000 TCR beta sequences with specific HLA alleles at a false discovery rate of 0.05. In a later analysis, TCR association rates were found to vary across HLA loci, with the most associated TCRs seen for DRB1 alleles and the fewest for HLA-C alleles. In both the original and validation cohorts, the classifier was reported to diagnose cytomegalovirus status with high specificity and sensitivity. Approximately 16 rarely observed V segments, including chromosome 9 orphons, were excluded from the earlier analysis of several hundred of the donors because counts were too low. Across donors, most TCR sequences were observed very rarely, whereas some public TCRs were present in many individuals. Presence/absence analyses assumed roughly uniform sequencing depth across donors, an assumption that may not hold. It was suggested by the authors that the approach could potentially be generalized to other disease states and immunological phenotypes. In vitro tests confirmed that a few of the cytomegalovirus-associated TCR beta chains recognize cytomegalovirus antigens. Compared with the roughly 600-donor mean, donors in an Asian-associated ancestry cluster had fewer N-insertions in productive TCRs, according to a later genetic analysis. Compared with equally common non-associated chains, HLA-associated TCR beta chains in a later analysis were more clonally expanded and had lower generation probabilities. When HLA alleles, especially DR and DQ, strongly co-occurred, attributing TCR associations to individual alleles was difficult. Correlated functional status among segregating V segments might be attributable to linkage disequilibrium, but an unknown experimental factor could not be ruled out. A further reported finding was that TCR beta sequences accurately predicted the HLA-A and HLA-B alleles for most subjects in the first cohort. The study gave a list of about 170 TCR beta chains associated with cytomegalovirus. A group of highly shared sequence variants was considered likely to be a technical artifact of the sequencing pipeline. Immune exposure information for the cohort was limited to CMV serostatus.

Library preparation employed the immunoSEQ multiplex PCR assay. A mixture of 60 forward primers for TCR Vbeta segments and 13 reverse primers for TCR Jbeta segments was used in the multiplex PCR. The CDR3 region of rearranged TCR beta genes was amplified from genomic DNA with a multiplex PCR assay. Amplified TCR beta libraries were sequenced as 87-base-pair reads on the Illumina HiSeq System. The published analysis was carried out like this. Across the roughly 700 repertoires, a later analysis counted 60 million to 90 million unique TCR beta chains, approximately 10 million of which were shared by at least two donors. A nearest-neighbor algorithm error-corrected the raw reads and collapsed the reads into unique sequences, merging closely related sequences to remove PCR and sequencing errors. CDR3 sequences were aligned to IMGT reference sequences to assign V, D and J gene segments. For a sequence to be retained, a match of at least six nucleotides was required to both a V gene segment and a J gene segment. Rearrangements were classified as productive when the CDR3 lacked stop codons and remained in frame with V and J, and all other rearrangements were classified as non-productive. CDR3 was defined by IMGT convention, running from the second conserved V-encoded cysteine to the conserved J-encoded phenylalanine. Sequences without an unambiguous match to a single V gene segment were excluded from the earlier analysis of 450 to 650 of the donors. An earlier analysis of over 450 of the donors classified V segments as functional when productive rearrangements were above 56.7% and as segregating when the standard deviation between donors was above 5%. A statistical classification framework was developed to diagnose cytomegalovirus status using the catalog of TCR beta chain sequences. A later analysis assigned V and J genes by comparing TCR nucleotide sequences with IMGT/GENE-DB human TR gene sequences. A later analysis assigned CDR3 sequences and most-parsimonious VDJ recombination scenarios with the TCRdist pipeline. In a later analysis, each TCR beta chain was defined by its CDR3 amino acid sequence together with its V-gene family, and reads lacking a unique V-gene family were excluded. As a way to deal with suspected cross-contamination and a sequencing artifact, a later analysis dropped 500 to 700 nucleotide sequences that were highly shared and had low generation probability. For each public chain, a later analysis derived a clonal expansion index from normalized ranks of inferred template counts within each repertoire. In a later analysis, generation probabilities were computed with a VDJ recombination model fitted to out-of-frame rearrangements, and the resulting probabilities were checked against IGoR. Hypergeometric tests were used in a later analysis to score TCR-TCR, TCR-HLA and TCR-CMV co-occurrence, with a repertoire-size bias correction applied to the TCR pairs. A later analysis estimated false discovery rates by permuting HLA or CMV assignments 20 times. In a later analysis, co-occurring TCRs were grouped using DBSCAN, with TCRdist sequence similarity added in when clustering inside HLA-allele-positive subsets. Repertoires with fewer than 30,000 or more than 120,000 public chains were left out of co-occurrence clustering, as were a few repertoires with anomalous nucleotide sharing. TCRdb retrieved this table from immuneACCESS and kept in-frame rearrangements only. Not all clones are present; in checked studies, unresolved V genes account for under half, and no reason is known for the remainder. V and J calls and clone size are given by that table; D and trimming were obtained from the DNA. The sample profile shows 95,000 to 110,000 clones; roughly 9.1% of them were found once. The top ten clones comprise about 5.7% of the sample.

This clonotype was sampled from a man aged 35 to 55 in good health and CMV-seropositive. What was sequenced was PBMCs. Rearrangement joined TRBV10-2 to TRBJ1-1; 10 bases in the middle match TRBD1. The DNA sequence is as follows: TGCGCCAGCAGGAGGGACAGGGGTCACACTGAAGCTTTCTTT. Its amino acids are CASRRDRGHTEAFF.